This T cell receptor beta chain was observed in a study of post-analysis software for immune sequencing data. Across the whole study: Relapsing-remitting, secondary progressive and progressive-relapsing forms made up the multiple sclerosis disease courses.

V shed 4 bases and J shed 3 bases, with 14 bases lying between them. The germline gives CDR1 ENHRY, CDR2 SYGVKD. The CDR3 is made up of 15 amino acids. A remark on this clonotype: What it binds is unknown.

The TCR beta cDNA libraries carried unique molecular identifiers. TCRdb used MiXCR to reprocess the PCR reads, holding one entry per CDR3 protein. The table has 750,000 to 950,000 distinct CDR3 sequences, just over 45% seen once. Points from the study as a whole: Batch-matched samples strongly co-clustered by F measure. TRBV5-6, TRBV5-1 and TRBV20-1 belonged to a set of roughly five TRBV segments that were more frequent in patients than controls.

The chain joins TRBV10-3 to TRBJ2-3; TRBD2 might be the D (5 bases). This sequence originates from a girl under 18 with multiple sclerosis. Sample: blood. Here the CDR3 reads CAISAASEETDTQYF. DNA for the CDR3: TGTGCCATCAGTGCGGCCTCGGAGGAGACAGATACGCAGTATTTT.